The sequence of this TCR beta chain was determined in a study of cytotoxic CD8 clonotypes in ibrutinib-treated CLL. Sequencing was performed with immunoSEQ multiplex PCR; in TCRdb, only in-frame clones are kept and a portion is missing. The sample shows roughly 180,000 clones, 70% to 85% of them seen only once. Trimming took 8 bases from V and 0 from J, leaving 12 bases between them. The CDR3 spans 14 residues. Per the germline V gene, CDR1 is PRHDT and CDR2 is FYEKMQ (reference sequence). This sample comprised PBMCs, obtained after 24 months of ibrutinib treatment. The rearrangement uses TRBV13 and TRBJ2-3; D remains unclear. The source of this sequence is a human donor with chronic lymphocytic leukemia. CDR3 sequence reads: CASGAVSSTDTQYF. CDR3 coding DNA: TGTGCCAGCGGCGCCGTCTCTAGCACAGATACGCAGTATTTT.